A single sample is the source of the 12 T cell receptor beta chains below, sequenced in a study of blood T cell repertoires in COVID-19. Using immunoSEQ multiplex PCR, the repertoire was profiled, and TCRdb retains in-frame clones only, with some absent. The sample contains 120,000 or so clones, more than 70% of which appear only once. Sequencing was carried out using peripheral blood. All receptors come from a man in his sixties with acute or convalescent COVID-19.

The chain recombines TRBV5-4 with TRBJ1-2, with TRBD1 matching 9 bases. Unmatched junction bases numbered 5, after V lost 3 bases and J lost 8 bases. This CDR3 contains 13 residues. Germline loops: CDR1 SGHNT, CDR2 YYREEE (reference sequence). The CDR3 loop is CASSSPDRGGYTF. CDR3 bases: TGTGCCAGCAGCTCGCCGGACAGGGGCGGCTACACCTTC.

The chain recombines TRBV6-2 or TRBV6-3 with TRBJ1-2, with a weak D call TRBD1 (5 bases). The V end was cut by 2 bases, the J end by 4 bases, with 8 bases between. CDR3 length equals 13 residues. CDR1 is MNHEY and CDR2 is SVGEGT in the germline V gene. This CDR3 is CASSYGQPYGYTF. Here the CDR3 DNA reads TGTGCCAGCAGTTACGGACAACCCTATGGCTACACCTTC.

The chain couples TRBV27 to TRBJ2-7, with TRBD2 as a possible D gene (6 bases). This CDR3 comprises 14 residues. The germline CDR1 and CDR2 sequences are MNHEY and SMNVEV (reference sequence). V was clipped by 8 bases and J by 6 bases, with 20 bases between them. The CDR3 reads CASASGLPVSEQYF. DNA of the CDR3: TGTGCCAGCGCCTCGGGACTGCCAGTATCCGAGCAGTACTTC.

The J gene is TRBJ1-4, the V gene TRBV9, with D possibly being TRBD1 (5 bases). The V end lost 6 bases, the J end lost 11 bases, and 20 bases lay between the germline ends. This CDR3 is built from 14 residues. Germline assignment: CDR1 SGDLS and CDR2 YYNGEE. The CDR3 bases are TGTGCCAGCACCTCGGGACCCCGGGAGGGGAAACTGTTTTTT. It is translated as CASTSGPREGKLFF.

CDR3 region: CASSPPNSPYEQYF. CDR3 nucleotide sequence: TGTGCCAGCTCACCACCTAACAGCCCCTACGAGCAGTACTTC. J is TRBJ2-7 and V is TRBV18; no clear D gene. The length of the CDR3 is 14 residues. CDR1 is KGHSH, CDR2 LQKENI, per germline. V was shortened by 0 bases and J by 2 bases, with 8 bases between the two germline ends.

The rearrangement uses TRBV18 and TRBJ2-7; maybe TRBD2 (6 bases). Trimming left V 5 bases short and J 3 bases short, with 14 bases between. Germline V CDR1 and CDR2: KGHSH, LQKENI. This CDR3 is 14 amino acids long. CDR3 in DNA: TGTGCCAGCTCAGGCGGGAATAAGTTCTACGAGCAGTACTTC. Protein product: CASSGGNKFYEQYF.

This chain connects TRBV7-9 to TRBJ2-2; D possibly corresponds to TRBD1 (7 bases). In germline, CDR1 is SEHNR, CDR2 FQNEAQ (reference sequence). V lost 5 bases and J 5 bases, leaving 18 bases between the germline ends. The CDR3 loop spans 16 amino acids. The CDR3 here is CASSPTGRQGTGELFF. The DNA of the CDR3 is TGTGCCAGCAGCCCGACAGGGAGGCAGGGAACCGGGGAGCTGTTTTTT.

V gene TRBV9 combines with J gene TRBJ1-3; TRBD1 agrees at 9 bases. J was trimmed by 0 bases and V by 2 bases; bases with no gene match: 6. The CDR3 spans 17 residues. Germline V gives CDR1 SGDLS, CDR2 YYNGEE. CDR3 DNA sequence: TGTGCCAGCAGCGTCACCGGGACAGGGCTCTCTGGAAACACCATATATTTT. Amino acids: CASSVTGTGLSGNTIYF.

This chain connects TRBV28 to TRBJ1-5; D call uncertain. V lost 5 bases and J lost 0, with 11 bases in between. This CDR3 spans 15 amino acids. Germline assignment: CDR1 MDHEN and CDR2 SYDVKM. The CDR3 DNA reads as TGTGCCAGCAGTCCACAGTTTCATAGCAATCAGCCCCAGCATTTT. Its protein is CASSPQFHSNQPQHF. Looking up the rest from reference TRBV28 and TRBJ1-5 gives the full variable domain: DVKVTQSSRYLVKRTGEKVFLECVQDMDHENMFWYRQDPGLGLRLIYFSYDVKMKEKGDIPEGYSVSREKKERFSLILESASTNQTSMYLCASSPQFHSNQPQHFGDGTRLSIL.

This clone is a singleton in its sample. This sequence joins TRBV6-1 and TRBJ1-4; D not certain. This CDR3 contains 13 residues. Germline loops: CDR1 MNHNS, CDR2 SASEGT. V was clipped by 1 base and J by 5 bases, with 5 bases between them. The CDR3 nucleotides are TGTGCCAGCAGTGAAGGCAGGAATGAAAAACTGTTTTTT. Protein: CASSEGRNEKLFF.

The CDR3 coding sequence is TGTGCCAGCAGCGAACAGGGGGCCAGGGAGACCCAGTACTTC. Encoded protein: CASSEQGARETQYF. The rearrangement uses TRBV9 and TRBJ2-5; TRBD1 aligns across 9 bases. The germline CDR1 and CDR2 sequences are SGDLS and YYNGEE. With V trimmed by 3 bases and J by 5 bases, 5 bases remained unmatched. The CDR3 loop spans 14 amino acids. Drawing the rest from reference TRBV9 and TRBJ2-5, the complete variable domain is DSGVTQTPKHLITATGQRVTLRCSPRSGDLSVYWYQQSLDQGLQFLIQYYNGEERAKGNILERFSAQQFPDLHSELNLSSLELGDSALYFCASSEQGARETQYFGPGTRLLVL.

DNA for the CDR3: TGTGCCAGCAGCCCTGGGACATGGGGCAATCAGCCCCAGCATTTT. Amino acids: CASSPGTWGNQPQHF. This chain uses TRBV11-2 with TRBJ1-5; the D gene is possibly TRBD1 (6 bases). Germline lookup yields CDR1 SGHAT and CDR2 FQNNGV. The CDR3 is 15 residues long. The V and J ends lost 5 bases and 2 bases respectively, with 13 bases between them. Based on the CDR3 plus reference TRBV11-2 and TRBJ1-5, the full variable domain is EAGVAQSPRYKIIEKRQSVAFWCNPISGHATLYWYQQILGQGPKLLIQFQNNGVVDDSQLPKDRFSAERLKGVDSTLKIQPAKLEDSAVYLCASSPGTWGNQPQHFGDGTRLSIL.